The present entry profiles one TCR beta chain with its context. Its antigen is still unknown. This sample stems from a study of PD-1 blockade in classical Hodgkin lymphoma. General observations from the study: Newly diagnosed patients and complete responders had comparable diversity at baseline.

Brentuximab vedotin exposure varied among the patients, all of whom had relapsed after autologous stem cell transplantation. The germline V and J ends were trimmed by 4 bases and 3 bases, with 21 bases remaining between them. The CDR3 covers 17 residues. Germline values: CDR1 PRHDT, CDR2 FYEKMQ (reference sequence). Only in-frame clones appear in the TCRdb table, and some are missing; sequencing was by immunoSEQ multiplex PCR. The sample has approximately 57,000 clones; 80% to 95% are singletons. The chain couples TRBV13 to TRBJ2-5, with D perhaps TRBD2 (6 bases). The source was peripheral blood mononuclear cells (PBMCs), collected before the second cycle of nivolumab. The receptor comes from a human donor with classical Hodgkin lymphoma. The CDR3 sequence: CASSSLSTTSLEETQYF. CDR3 bases: TGTGCCAGCAGCTCATTATCTACGACTAGTCTGGAAGAGACCCAGTACTTC.